The entry below gives a single T cell receptor (beta chain) sequence along with its context. Antigen specificity is unknown. This record comes from a study of T cell responses to AZD1222 COVID-19 vaccine. CDR3 length: 13 amino acids. The ends lost 4 bases at V and 6 bases at J; junction bases unmatched: 7. Germline CDR1 and CDR2: SGHKS and YYEKEE (reference sequence). Points from the study as a whole: Clonal diversity may have been underestimated, and the donors were mostly white British, with more females than males. Two AZD1222 administrations were followed by greater Spike-specific TCR breadth and depth. Across the whole spike, CD4 TCRs peaked at regions 160-218 and 743-854. Seropositive AZD1222 recipients at baseline numbered only five or six.

The assay was immunoSEQ multiplex PCR, and TCRdb's table has in-frame clones only and misses some. The table has over 100,000 clones, about nine tenths seen once. The receptor's source is an adult in good health. The chain is built from TRBV5-5 and TRBJ2-7; TRBD1 agrees at 7 bases. Sequences were derived from peripheral blood, sampled on day 0 of AZD1222 vaccination. The CDR3 DNA reads TGTGCCAGCAGCCGTGCGACAGGGAGCGAGCAGTACTTC. Residues: CASSRATGSEQYF.